This T cell receptor beta chain came from a study of blood T cell repertoires in COVID-19. The assay was immunoSEQ multiplex PCR, and TCRdb's table has in-frame clones only and misses some. The data show roughly 60,000 clones, around 79% seen once. Germline loops: CDR1 SEHNR, CDR2 FQNEAQ (reference sequence). This CDR3 spans 12 amino acids. Trimming took 2 bases from V and 4 from J, leaving 6 bases between them. This TCR was sampled from a human donor in a cohort sampled during active COVID-19. Sequencing input: peripheral blood. The chain has TRBV7-9 and TRBJ2-7; no clear D. CDR3 loop: CASSLSGYEQYF. For the CDR3, the DNA is TGTGCCAGCAGCTTATCCGGGTACGAGCAGTACTTC.